This entry features one T cell receptor (beta chain) sequence. Its target is unknown. Germline V CDR1 and CDR2: SNHLY, FYNNEI. Losses at the gene ends were 6 bases for V and 8 bases for J; bases not matched to a gene: 10. This CDR3 is 15 amino acids long. This record comes from a study of T cells in Graves' hyperthyroidism and ophthalmopathy. The study, taken as a whole, reports: Most thyroid-expanded clonotypes above 0.001 were also found in blood.

It was RNA transcripts that yielded the amplified TCR beta CDR3 regions. First-round RT-PCR of the TCR CDR3 relied on the HTBI primer set. TCRdb redid the calling of the multiplex PCR reads with MiXCR, one entry per CDR3 protein. The data show roughly 510,000 distinct CDR3 sequences, roughly 20% seen once. The sequenced sample was blood. The chain employs TRBV2 and TRBJ2-4, with TRBD1 matching over 10 bases. The TCR comes from a man aged 18 to 30 with Graves' hyperthyroidism. The CDR3 region is CASSSDRGRLDIQYF. The CDR3 nucleotides read TGTGCCAGCAGCTCCGACAGGGGGCGGTTAGACATTCAGTACTTC.